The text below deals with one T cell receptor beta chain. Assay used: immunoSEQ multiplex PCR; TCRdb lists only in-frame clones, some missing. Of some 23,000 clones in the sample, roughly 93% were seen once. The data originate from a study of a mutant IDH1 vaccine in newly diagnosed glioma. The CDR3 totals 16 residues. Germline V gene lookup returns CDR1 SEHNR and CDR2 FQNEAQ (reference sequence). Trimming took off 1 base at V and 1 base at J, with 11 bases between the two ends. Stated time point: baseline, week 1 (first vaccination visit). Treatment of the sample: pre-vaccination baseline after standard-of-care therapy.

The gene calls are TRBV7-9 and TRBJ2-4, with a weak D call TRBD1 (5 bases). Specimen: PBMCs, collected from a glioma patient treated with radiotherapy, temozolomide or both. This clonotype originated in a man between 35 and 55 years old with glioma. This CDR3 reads CASSLGSQGAKNIQYF. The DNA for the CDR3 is TGTGCCAGCAGCTTAGGGTCCCAGGGTGCCAAAAACATTCAGTACTTC.